These 16 T cell receptor beta chains came from one sample sequenced in a study of T cell responses to AZD1222 COVID-19 vaccine. Method: immunoSEQ multiplex PCR; TCRdb's copy keeps in-frame clones and lacks some. The sample lists 150,000 or so clones, about 92% occurring once. Sequencing used peripheral blood, obtained 28 days after the second AZD1222 dose. These receptors were taken from an adult who received the AZD1222 COVID-19 vaccine.

The chain has TRBV6-6 and TRBJ2-7; 7 positions match TRBD1. CDR1 is MNHNY and CDR2 is SVGAGI in the germline V gene (reference sequence). With 6 bases clipped from V and 0 bases from J, the junction kept 11 bases outside the gene matches. CDR3 length equals 16 residues. CDR3 protein: CASRRETGFNSYEQYF. CDR3 bases: TGTGCCAGCAGGAGAGAGACAGGGTTTAACTCCTACGAGCAGTACTTC.

This clone came up once. The chain uses TRBV5-1 and TRBJ1-3, with D uncertain. With 0 bases removed from V and 2 bases from J, the gap between germline ends came to 12 bases. The CDR3 consists of 16 residues. The germline CDR1 and CDR2 sequences are SGHRS and YFSETQ. The CDR3 protein is CASSLVGQRAGNTIYF. CDR3 sequence (DNA): TGCGCCAGCAGCTTGGTGGGCCAGCGCGCTGGAAACACCATATATTTT. Looking up the rest from reference TRBV5-1 and TRBJ1-3 gives the full variable domain: KAGVTQTPRYLIKTRGQQVTLSCSPISGHRSVSWYQQTPGQGLQFLFEYFSETQRNKGNFPGRFSGRQFSNSRSEMNVSTLELGDSALYLCASSLVGQRAGNTIYFGEGSWLTVV.

The chain combines TRBV7-8 with TRBJ1-1, with no clear D. With 5 bases removed from V and 2 bases from J, the gap between germline ends came to 12 bases. The length of the CDR3 is 14 residues. Per germline, CDR1 SGHVS and CDR2 FQNEAQ. CDR3: CASSPRRTNTEAFF. As DNA, the CDR3 is TGTGCCAGCAGCCCCCGCCGCACAAACACTGAAGCTTTCTTT.

This chain links TRBV3-1 (or the pseudogene TRBV3-2) with TRBJ1-4; D not certain. V shed 4 bases and J shed 8 bases, with 14 bases lying between them. The CDR3 extends over 14 amino acids. Germline CDR1 LGHDT, CDR2 YNNKEL (reference sequence). The CDR3 bases are TGTGCCAGCAGCCTGAAGAACTGGGAAGAAAAACTGTTTTTT. Its translation: CASSLKNWEEKLFF.

V usage is TRBV28 and J usage is TRBJ1-5; 9 bases map to TRBD1. Losses at the gene ends were 6 bases for V and 1 base for J; bases not matched to a gene: 4. The CDR3 is 15 amino acids. Per the germline V gene, CDR1 is MDHEN and CDR2 is SYDVKM. CDR3 loop: CASRTGGQSNQPQHF. CDR3 DNA sequence: TGTGCCAGCAGAACAGGGGGCCAAAGCAATCAGCCCCAGCATTTT.

The rearrangement links TRBV19 to TRBJ2-3; the match to TRBD2 covers 7 bases. Per germline, CDR1 LNHDA and CDR2 SQIVND (reference sequence). V trimming: 6 bases; J trimming: 5 bases; junction bases outside the gene matches: 14. This CDR3 has 16 residues. CDR3 DNA sequence: TGTGCCAGTAGCATCTCCGGCGGGAGTGCTGGAGATACGCAGTATTTT. It specifies CASSISGGSAGDTQYF.

The rearrangement uses TRBV10-3 and TRBJ1-2; D is perhaps TRBD1 (5 bases). CDR1 and CDR2 from the germline V gene are ENHRY and SYGVKD. This CDR3 has 13 residues. V was cut by 7 bases and J by 0 bases, with 9 bases left in between. The CDR3 DNA is TGTGCCATCACTTCGACAGCTAACTATGGCTACACCTTC. As protein: CAITSTANYGYTF.

The chain is built from TRBV18 and TRBJ1-6; 9 bases align to TRBD1. The germline CDR1 and CDR2 sequences are KGHSH and LQKENI. This CDR3 is built from 19 residues. V trimming: 2 bases; J trimming: 6 bases; junction bases outside the gene matches: 14. In DNA form, the CDR3 reads TGTGCCAGCTCACCAAGACAGGGGGACCGCAGGGGGAGTAATTCACCCCTCCACTTT. Translation: CASSPRQGDRRGSNSPLHF. Full variable domain (missing parts from reference TRBV18 and TRBJ1-6): NAGVMQNPRHLVRRRGQEARLRCSPMKGHSHVYWYRQLPEEGLKFMVYLQKENIIDESGMPKERFSAEFPKEGPSILRIQQVVRGDSAAYFCASSPRQGDRRGSNSPLHFGNGTRLTVT.

The chain joins TRBV20-1 to TRBJ1-2; D perhaps matches TRBD1 (5 bases). Germline values: CDR1 DFQATT, CDR2 SNEGSKA (reference sequence). This CDR3 region has 12 residues. V lost 3 bases to trimming and J lost 3 bases, with 8 bases between them. The CDR3 nucleotides are TGCAGTGCTAGTTTACAGGACTATGGCTACACCTTC. This sequence encodes CSASLQDYGYTF.

V gene TRBV7-8 combines with J gene TRBJ2-3; 9 nucleotides line up with TRBD1. CDR3 length: 15 residues. Trimming cost V 5 bases and J 1 base; bases outside gene matches: 4. Germline CDR1 and CDR2: SGHVS and FQNEAQ. CDR3 sequence (DNA): TGTGCCAGCAGCGCCAGGGACAGGGGCACAGATACGCAGTATTTT. As protein: CASSARDRGTDTQYF.

This clone was seen only once. This chain uses TRBV11-1 with TRBJ1-3; D uncertain. This CDR3 spans 15 amino acids. V gave up 5 bases and J gave up 0 bases, with 11 bases separating them. From germline, CDR1 is SGHAT and CDR2 FQDESV (reference sequence). Written as DNA, the CDR3 is TGTGCCAGCAGCCCCGGGCCCAACTCTGGAAACACCATATATTTT. It specifies CASSPGPNSGNTIYF.

The chain joins TRBV3-1 (or the pseudogene TRBV3-2) to TRBJ2-7; 13 bases agree with TRBD2. The germline CDR1 and CDR2 sequences are LGHDT and YNNKEL (reference sequence). J lost 6 bases, V lost 4 bases, and 9 bases had no gene match. This CDR3 contains 16 residues. The CDR3 coding sequence is TGTGCCAGCAGCCCTCCCGGACTAGCGGGAGAAGTCGAGCAGTACTTC. As protein: CASSPPGLAGEVEQYF.

J is TRBJ2-7 and V is TRBV28; 9 positions agree with TRBD1. Per germline, CDR1 MDHEN and CDR2 SYDVKM. The CDR3 consists of 13 residues. The J segment lost 6 bases and the V segment lost 2 bases, leaving 2 bases of the junction unmatched. CDR3 region: CASSLQTGGEQYF. CDR3 sequence (DNA): TGTGCCAGCAGTTTACAGACAGGGGGCGAGCAGTACTTC.

This chain joins TRBV28 and TRBJ2-7; 10 bases are shared with TRBD2. With 7 bases clipped from V and 5 bases from J, the junction kept 8 bases outside the gene matches. The CDR3 covers 14 residues. CDR1 and CDR2 from the germline V gene are MDHEN and SYDVKM. The CDR3 DNA follows: TGTGCCAGCAATTCAGCGGGAGGGCCCGACGAGCAGTACTTC. Protein product: CASNSAGGPDEQYF.

The V and J genes are TRBV28 and TRBJ1-5; TRBD1 is a possible D gene (6 bases). Germline CDR1 reads MDHEN; CDR2 reads SYDVKM. Deletions cut 4 bases from V and 4 bases from J, with 11 bases between. This CDR3 contains 14 residues. The CDR3, as DNA: TGTGCCAGCAGTTCCGAGACAGGAAATCAGCCCCAGCATTTT. Amino acids: CASSSETGNQPQHF.

The J gene is TRBJ2-2, the V gene TRBV30; unclear D gene. V was cut by 0 bases and J by 1 base, with 6 bases left in between. This CDR3 spans 14 amino acids. Germline V gives CDR1 GTSNPN, CDR2 SVGIG (reference sequence). The CDR3, as DNA: TGTGCCTGGAGTGTAGTTTTGAACACCGGGGAGCTGTTTTTT. Protein sequence: CAWSVVLNTGELFF.